This is a list of T cell receptor beta chains from one sample in a study of T cells expressing NK-cell markers. After re-calling the 5' RACE reads, TCRdb lists one entry per CDR3 protein, DNA absent. The sample has about 550,000 distinct CDR3 sequences. Sequences were obtained from blood T cells: a sorted CD56 or NKG2C T cell subset, CD4+ or CD8+ T cells, or bulk PBMC T cells (not recorded which). The receptors here all came from a man between 18 and 29 years old in good health. CDR3s include the opening cysteine and the closing phenylalanine or tryptophan.

TRBJ2-5 15 TRBV5-1 CASSSPLAGEETQYF
TRBJ2-3 14 TRBV5-8 CASSLLEGADTQYF
TRBJ2-3 19 TRBV4-3 CASSQDPGGLRGGTDTQYF
TRBJ2-2 16 TRBV4-1 CASSQRPRLTAGELFF
TRBJ2-7 13 TRBV27 CASKGTGTYEQYF
TRBJ2-1 17 TRBV19 CASSIGGLGGSWNEQFF
TRBJ2-1 12 TRBV20-1 CSAFDSYNEQFF
TRBJ2-4 12 TRBV20-1 CSAWPFKNIQYF
TRBJ1-1 13 TRBV20-1 CSARADGTTKAFF
TRBJ2-1 13 TRBV6-4 CASSVSNVGEQFF
TRBJ2-1 16 TRBV15 CATSRDLAVINNEQFF
TRBJ2-3 14 TRBV6-2/TRBV6-3 CASSGVEYTDTQYF
TRBJ2-1 14 TRBV15 CATSSGGRGGLWFF
TRBJ2-2 16 TRBV28 CASSLTGIANTGELFF
TRBJ1-1 12 TRBV5-1 CASSLRDGLAFF
TRBJ1-1 13 TRBV4-1 CASSQTVLTEAFF
TRBJ1-5 13 TRBV29-1 CSGGQGLGQPQHF
TRBJ2-1 15 TRBV6-1 CASSPPGLPRNEQFF
TRBJ2-2 14 TRBV6-1 CASSKMGYTGELFF
TRBJ1-1 14 TRBV5-1 CASRTGALNTEAFF
TRBJ2-3 12 TRBV5-1 CASSLQDGTQYF
TRBJ2-7 15 TRBV2 CASSESGNGSYEQYF
TRBJ2-3 15 TRBV4-2 CASSQVGTGADTQYF
TRBJ1-2 14 TRBV29-1 CSVDPGGGNYGYTF
TRBJ2-1 16 TRBV7-9 CASSLVLAGFYNEQFF
TRBJ1-3 15 TRBV12-3/TRBV12-4 CASSLSGFFGNTIYF
TRBJ1-2 17 TRBV7-2 CASSHASSSDSLYGYTF
TRBJ2-3 16 TRBV11-2 CASSFRVAGVTDTQYF
TRBJ2-5 13 TRBV18 CASSPLSRETQYF
TRBJ1-2 11 TRBV11-2 CASKTGSGYTF
TRBJ1-1 15 TRBV6-1 CASSALDRMYTEAFF
TRBJ2-1 16 TRBV15 CATSRGPGNSYNEQFF
TRBJ1-5 16 TRBV6-1 CASSTGRWYGNQPQHF
TRBJ1-5 14 TRBV9 CASSLQGGIQPQHF
TRBJ2-3 17 TRBV28 CASSLGLALASTDTQYF
TRBJ2-2 13 TRBV12-3/TRBV12-4 CASNIPGQQKLFF
TRBJ1-4 12 TRBV25-1 CASSTYTQKLFF
TRBJ1-5 15 TRBV10-3 CAISVGGAGNQPQHF
TRBJ2-4 14 TRBV20-1 CSAYFGTPSNIQYF
TRBJ2-3 16 TRBV28 CASSRTSGSRGDTQYF
TRBJ2-1 12 TRBV4-2 CASSRGYDEQFF
TRBJ2-3 14 TRBV2 CATEAGSGTDTQYF
TRBJ2-2 16 TRBV12-3/TRBV12-4 CASSFVIGTNTGELFF
TRBJ1-1 15 TRBV20-1 CSARAEVAANTEAFF
TRBJ1-5 15 TRBV20-1 CSAPTGGNTNQPQHF
TRBJ1-6 14 TRBV28 CASSGGQGRSPLHF
TRBJ1-5 14 TRBV14 CASSHPTGGQPQHF
TRBJ1-2 14 TRBV2 CASRNAGQGYGYTF
TRBJ2-1 14 TRBV5-1 CASRAGGPYNEQFF